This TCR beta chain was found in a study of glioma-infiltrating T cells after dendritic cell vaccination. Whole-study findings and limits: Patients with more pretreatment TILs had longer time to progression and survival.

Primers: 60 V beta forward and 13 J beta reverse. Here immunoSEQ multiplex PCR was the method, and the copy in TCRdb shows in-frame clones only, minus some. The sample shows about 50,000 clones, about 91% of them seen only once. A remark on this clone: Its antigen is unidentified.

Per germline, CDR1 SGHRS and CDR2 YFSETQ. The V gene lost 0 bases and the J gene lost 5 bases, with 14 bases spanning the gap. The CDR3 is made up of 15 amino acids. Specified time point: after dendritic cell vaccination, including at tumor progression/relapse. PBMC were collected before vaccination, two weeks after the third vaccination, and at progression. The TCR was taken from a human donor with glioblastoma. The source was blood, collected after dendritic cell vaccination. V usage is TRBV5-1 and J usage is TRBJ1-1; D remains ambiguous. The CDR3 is CASSLGYRGRTEAFF. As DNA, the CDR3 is TGCGCCAGCAGCTTGGGCTACCGAGGGCGAACTGAAGCTTTCTTT.